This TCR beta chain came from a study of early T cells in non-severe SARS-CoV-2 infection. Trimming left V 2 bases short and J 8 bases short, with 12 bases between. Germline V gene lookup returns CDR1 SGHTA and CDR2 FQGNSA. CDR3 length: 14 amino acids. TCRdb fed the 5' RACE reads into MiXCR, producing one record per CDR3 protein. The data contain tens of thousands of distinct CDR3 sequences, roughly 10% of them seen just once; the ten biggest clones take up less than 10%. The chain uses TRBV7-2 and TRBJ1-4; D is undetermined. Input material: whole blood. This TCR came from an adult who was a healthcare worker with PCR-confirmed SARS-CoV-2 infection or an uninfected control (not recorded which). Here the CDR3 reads CASSLNPKGEKLFF. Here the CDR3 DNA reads TGTGCCAGCAGCTTAAACCCAAAAGGAGAAAAACTGTTTTTT.